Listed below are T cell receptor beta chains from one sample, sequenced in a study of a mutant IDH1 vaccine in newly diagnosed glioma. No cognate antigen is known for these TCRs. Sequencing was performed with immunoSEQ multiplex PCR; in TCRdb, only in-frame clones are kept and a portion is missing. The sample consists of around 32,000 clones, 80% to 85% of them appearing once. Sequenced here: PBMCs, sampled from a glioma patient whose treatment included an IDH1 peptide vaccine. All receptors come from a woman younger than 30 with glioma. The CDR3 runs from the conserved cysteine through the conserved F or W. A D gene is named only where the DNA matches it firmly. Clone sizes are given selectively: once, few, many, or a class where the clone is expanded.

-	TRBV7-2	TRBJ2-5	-	CASSLGAVETQYF	TGTGCCAGCAGCTTAGGGGCAGTGGAGACCCAGTACTTC
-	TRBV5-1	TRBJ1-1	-	CASSLPPYSDGGHTEAFF	TGCGCCAGCAGCTTGCCTCCGTATAGTGACGGGGGGCACACTGAAGCTTTCTTT
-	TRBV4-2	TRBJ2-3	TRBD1	CASSALQGIGTDTQYF	TGTGCCAGCAGCGCCTTACAGGGGATTGGCACAGATACGCAGTATTTT
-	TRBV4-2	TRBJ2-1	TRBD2	CASSQEISSGGDYNEQFF	TGTGCCAGCAGCCAAGAGATTTCTAGCGGGGGGGATTACAATGAGCAGTTCTTC
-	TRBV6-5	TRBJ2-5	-	CASRRFGGETQYF	TGTGCCAGCAGACGGTTCGGGGGAGAGACCCAGTACTTC
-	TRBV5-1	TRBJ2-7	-	CASSLLPGSAYTYEQYF	TGCGCCAGCAGCTTGTTACCGGGCAGCGCATACACCTACGAGCAGTACTTC
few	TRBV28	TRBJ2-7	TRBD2	CASSLGAGGRYEQYF	TGTGCCAGCAGTTTAGGAGCGGGAGGGCGCTACGAGCAGTACTTC
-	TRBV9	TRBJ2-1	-	CASSNGTHYNEQFF	TGTGCCAGCAGCAACGGGACGCATTACAATGAGCAGTTCTTC
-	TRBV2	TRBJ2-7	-	CASLGHPYEQYF	TGTGCCAGCTTGGGACATCCCTACGAGCAGTACTTC
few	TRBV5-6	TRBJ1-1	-	CASSLGRLFTEAFF	TGTGCCAGCAGCTTGGGCAGATTATTCACTGAAGCTTTCTTT
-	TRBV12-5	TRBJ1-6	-	CASNRDSTYNSPLHF	TGTGCTAGTAACAGGGATAGCACCTATAATTCACCCCTCCACTTT
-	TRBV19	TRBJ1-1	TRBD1	CASSILDRLNTEAFF	TGTGCCAGTAGTATCCTGGACAGGTTGAACACTGAAGCTTTCTTT
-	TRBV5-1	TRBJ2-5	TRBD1	CASSTGTGVPTQYF	TGCGCCAGCAGCACCGGGACAGGGGTTCCAACCCAGTACTTC
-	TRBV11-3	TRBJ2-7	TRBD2	CASSLEASGGPTSYEQYF	TGTGCCAGCAGCTTAGAGGCTAGCGGGGGGCCTACCTCCTACGAGCAGTACTTC
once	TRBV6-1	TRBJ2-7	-	CASSHQGYEQYF	TGTGCCAGCAGTCACCAGGGATACGAGCAGTACTTC
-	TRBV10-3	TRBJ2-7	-	CAISEGSVTSSYEQYF	TGTGCCATCAGTGAAGGGTCGGTCACCAGCTCCTACGAGCAGTACTTC
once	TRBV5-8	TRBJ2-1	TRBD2	CASSFPRGGNEQFF	TGTGCCAGCAGCTTCCCCCGCGGGGGGAATGAGCAGTTCTTC
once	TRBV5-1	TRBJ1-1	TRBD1	CASSTTGGTNTEAFF	TGCGCCAGCAGCACGACAGGGGGGACAAACACTGAAGCTTTCTTT
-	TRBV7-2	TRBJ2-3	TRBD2	CASSLGLAGEATQYF	TGTGCCAGCAGCTTGGGACTAGCGGGAGAGGCTACGCAGTATTTT
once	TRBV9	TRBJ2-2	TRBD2	CASSAQLAGGPSGGELFF	TGTGCCAGCAGCGCCCAACTAGCGGGAGGGCCGTCGGGCGGGGAGCTGTTTTTT
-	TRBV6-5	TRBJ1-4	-	CASSYSRGLAEKLFF	TGTGCCAGCAGTTACTCTCGGGGGCTGGCTGAAAAACTGTTTTTT
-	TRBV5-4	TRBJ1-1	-	CASSLDSDHTEAFF	TGTGCCAGCAGCTTGGACAGCGACCACACTGAAGCTTTCTTT
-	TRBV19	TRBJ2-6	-	CASSIDKGNGFGANVLTF	TGTGCCAGTAGTATAGATAAAGGGAACGGGTTTGGGGCCAACGTCCTGACTTTC
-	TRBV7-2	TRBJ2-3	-	CASSPHTDTQYF	TGTGCCAGCAGCCCACACACAGATACGCAGTATTTT
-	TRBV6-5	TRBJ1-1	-	CASSYTTNTEAFF	TGTGCCAGCAGTTACACGACGAACACTGAAGCTTTCTTT
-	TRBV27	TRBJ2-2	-	CASRGGGLFTGELFF	TGTGCCAGCAGGGGGGGTGGACTTTTTACCGGGGAGCTGTTTTTT
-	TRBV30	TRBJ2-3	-	CAWTGAEAASTDTQYF	TGTGCCTGGACGGGAGCGGAGGCGGCTTCAACAGATACGCAGTATTTT
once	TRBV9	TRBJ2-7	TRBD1	CASSVGNRGEQYF	TGTGCCAGCAGCGTAGGGAACAGGGGCGAGCAGTACTTC
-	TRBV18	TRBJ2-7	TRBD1	CASSPRDRGFEQYF	TGTGCCAGCTCACCGCGGGACAGGGGCTTCGAGCAGTACTTC
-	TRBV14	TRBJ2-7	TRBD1	CASSHHRDRKYYEQYF	TGTGCCAGCAGCCATCACCGGGACAGAAAATACTACGAGCAGTACTTC
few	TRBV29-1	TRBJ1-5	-	CSILTGNGQPQHF	TGCAGCATATTAACAGGGAACGGTCAGCCCCAGCATTTT
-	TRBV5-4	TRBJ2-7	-	CASSRLPITGASYEQYF	TGTGCCAGCAGCCGTTTACCTATTACCGGGGCATCCTACGAGCAGTACTTC
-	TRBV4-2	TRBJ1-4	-	CASSQGGTGTHNEKLFF	TGTGCCAGCAGCCAAGGAGGGACCGGGACACATAATGAAAAACTGTTTTTT
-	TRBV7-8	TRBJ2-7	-	CASSLVRSQWGEQYF	TGTGCCAGCAGCTTAGTACGGTCTCAGTGGGGTGAGCAGTACTTC
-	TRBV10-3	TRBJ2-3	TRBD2	CAISEAPYGGGADTQYF	TGTGCCATCAGTGAGGCCCCCTACGGCGGGGGGGCAGATACGCAGTATTTT
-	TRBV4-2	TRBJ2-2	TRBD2	CASSQEASGNPGELFF	TGTGCCAGCAGCCAAGAAGCTAGCGGCAACCCCGGGGAGCTGTTTTTT
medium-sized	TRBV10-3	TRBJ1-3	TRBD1	CAISGGTGPGNTIYF	TGTGCCATCAGTGGCGGGACAGGGCCTGGAAACACCATATATTTT
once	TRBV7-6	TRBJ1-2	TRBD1	CASGQETGGYYGYTF	TGTGCCAGCGGACAGGAGACAGGGGGCTACTATGGCTACACCTTC
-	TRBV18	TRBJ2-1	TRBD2	CASSPLANPTAREQFF	TGTGCCAGCTCGCCACTAGCGAACCCGACCGCGAGGGAGCAGTTCTTC
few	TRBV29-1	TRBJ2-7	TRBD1	CSVAGPGQGAPYEQYF	TGCAGCGTGGCCGGTCCGGGACAGGGGGCCCCCTACGAGCAGTACTTC
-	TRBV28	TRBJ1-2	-	CASSSPRADGYTF	TGTGCCAGCAGTTCCCCCAGGGCGGATGGCTACACCTTC
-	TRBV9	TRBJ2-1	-	CASSVEGLENNEQFF	TGTGCCAGCAGCGTAGAGGGCCTCGAGAACAATGAGCAGTTCTTC
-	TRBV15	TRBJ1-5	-	CATSSRAISPGLDQPQHF	TGTGCCACCAGCAGCAGGGCAATCAGCCCCGGCCTAGATCAGCCCCAGCATTTT
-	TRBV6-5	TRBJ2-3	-	CASSLTGYGTDTQYF	TGTGCCAGCAGCTTAACAGGGTATGGCACAGATACGCAGTATTTT
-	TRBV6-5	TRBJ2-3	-	CASTAAVTSTDTQYF	TGTGCCAGCACCGCCGCAGTTACTAGCACAGATACGCAGTATTTT
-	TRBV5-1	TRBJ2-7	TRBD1	CASSLEVTGAYEQYF	TGCGCCAGCAGCTTGGAGGTGACAGGGGCCTACGAGCAGTACTTC
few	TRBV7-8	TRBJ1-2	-	CASSLELGAYGYTF	TGTGCCAGCAGCTTGGAACTCGGGGCCTATGGCTACACCTTC
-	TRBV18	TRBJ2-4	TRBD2	CASSPSGLAGTNIQYF	TGTGCCAGCTCACCATCCGGTCTAGCGGGAACAAACATTCAGTACTTC
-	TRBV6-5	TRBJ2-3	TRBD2	CASSSRLAGGPRMNF	TGTGCCAGCAGTTCCCGACTAGCGGGAGGGCCTAGGATGAATTTT
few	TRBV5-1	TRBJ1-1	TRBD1	CASSYDRDRMNTEAFF	TGCGCCAGCAGCTATGACCGGGACAGGATGAACACTGAAGCTTTCTTT
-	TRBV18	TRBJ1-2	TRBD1	CASTTRTGDYGYTF	TGTGCCAGCACGACTCGGACAGGGGACTATGGCTACACCTTC
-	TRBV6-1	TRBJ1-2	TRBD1	CASSENRDRDGYTF	TGTGCCAGCAGTGAGAACCGGGACAGGGATGGCTACACCTTC